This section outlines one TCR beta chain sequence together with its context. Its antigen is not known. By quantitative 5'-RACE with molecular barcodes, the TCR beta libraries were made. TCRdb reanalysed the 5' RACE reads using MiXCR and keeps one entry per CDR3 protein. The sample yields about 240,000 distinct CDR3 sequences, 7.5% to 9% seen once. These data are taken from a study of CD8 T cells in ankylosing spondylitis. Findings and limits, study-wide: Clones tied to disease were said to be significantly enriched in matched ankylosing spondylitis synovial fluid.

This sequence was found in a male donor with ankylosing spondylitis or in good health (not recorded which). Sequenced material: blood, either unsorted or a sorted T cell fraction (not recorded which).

This CDR3 is CASSLFGLAVADTQYF. The DNA for the CDR3 is TGTGCCAGCAGTTTATTTGGCCTAGCAGTTGCAGATACGCAGTATTTT. The chain employs TRBV12-3 or TRBV12-4 and TRBJ2-3; TRBD2 might be the D (5 bases). CDR3 length: 16 amino acids. The V end lost 2 bases, the J end lost 4 bases, and 16 bases lay between the germline ends.